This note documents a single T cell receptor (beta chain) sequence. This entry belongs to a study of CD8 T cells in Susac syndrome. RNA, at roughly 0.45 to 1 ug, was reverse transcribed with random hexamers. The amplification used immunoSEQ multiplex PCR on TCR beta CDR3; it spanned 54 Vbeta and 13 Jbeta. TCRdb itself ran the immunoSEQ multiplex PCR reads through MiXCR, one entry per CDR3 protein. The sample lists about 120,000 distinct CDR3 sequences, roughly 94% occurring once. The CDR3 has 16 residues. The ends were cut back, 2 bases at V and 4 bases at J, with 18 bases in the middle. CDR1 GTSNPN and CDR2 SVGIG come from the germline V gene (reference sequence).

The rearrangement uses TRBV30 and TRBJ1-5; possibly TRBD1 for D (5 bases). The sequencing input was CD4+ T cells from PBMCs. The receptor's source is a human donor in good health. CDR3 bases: TGTGCCTGGAGTAGCGGGGCCAGGGCCCTGAATCAGCCCCAGCATTTT. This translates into CAWSSGARALNQPQHF.